Listed here are 32 T cell receptor beta chains from one sample, sequenced in a study of shared clonotypes between healthy human individuals. Naivety among CD8 cells was defined by CD45RO negativity and positive CCR7 selection, thereby excluding terminally differentiated effector memory CD45RA+ cells. Assay: immunoSEQ multiplex PCR; the TCRdb copy retains only in-frame clones and omits some. Of millions of clones listed, just over 90% are singletons. The sample taken for sequencing was naive CD8+ T cells from PBMCs. Every receptor here comes from a man between 18 and 29 years old in good health. Some clones in this sample may be carry-over from other donors' samples.

The CDR3 loop reads CASRGRERGYTF. The CDR3 region has the DNA TGTGCCAGCAGGGGAAGGGAGAGGGGCTACACCTTC. The V gene is TRBV9, the J gene TRBJ1-2; D remains ambiguous. This CDR3 is 12 amino acids long. Trimming cost V 5 bases and J 8 bases, with 13 bases left between them. Germline CDR1 reads SGDLS; CDR2 reads YYNGEE.

This chain joins TRBV7-9 and TRBJ1-2, with 10 bases aligning to TRBD1. The CDR3 spans 13 residues. After removal of 1 base from V and 8 bases from J, the junction contained 1 base not matched to a gene. Germline CDR1 and CDR2: SEHNR and FQNEAQ (reference sequence). CDR3 sequence (DNA): TGTGCCAGCAGCTTAGGACAGGGGGCGGGCTACACCTTC. It is translated as CASSLGQGAGYTF.

The chain couples TRBV7-6 to TRBJ2-5; the match to TRBD1 covers 9 bases. The germline V gene has CDR1 SGHVS and CDR2 FNYEAQ. The V segment lost 5 bases and the J segment 5 bases; nucleotides outside the gene matches: 18. There are 18 residues in the CDR3. CDR3 loop: CASSGSEQGAGDLETQYF. The CDR3 DNA reads as TGTGCCAGCAGCGGATCAGAACAGGGGGCAGGTGATTTGGAGACCCAGTACTTC.

V is TRBV28 and J is TRBJ2-1; 12 positions match TRBD2. Losses at the gene ends were 2 bases for V and 5 bases for J; bases not matched to a gene: 4. The germline V gene has CDR1 MDHEN and CDR2 SYDVKM. The CDR3 is made up of 16 amino acids. DNA for the CDR3: TGTGCCAGCAGTTTAACCCTAGCGGGAGGGGACAATGAGCAGTTCTTC. As protein: CASSLTLAGGDNEQFF.

The rearrangement uses TRBV27 and TRBJ1-1; 7 bases are a match to TRBD1. Trimming took 5 bases from V and 0 from J; bases not matched to a gene: 6. The CDR3 length is 15 residues. CDR1 MNHEY and CDR2 SMNVEV come from the germline V gene (reference sequence). CDR3 region: CASSVRDSLNTEAFF. CDR3 in DNA: TGTGCCAGCAGTGTTCGGGACAGCCTGAACACTGAAGCTTTCTTT.

This chain connects TRBV28 to TRBJ2-1; D perhaps matches TRBD2 (6 bases). Germline assignment: CDR1 MDHEN and CDR2 SYDVKM. The V end was cut by 3 bases, the J end by 9 bases, with 12 bases between. The CDR3 length is 13 residues. CDR3 bases: TGTGCCAGCAGTTTTCCGGAGGGTGGTGAGCAGTTCTTC. Residues: CASSFPEGGEQFF.

The chain uses TRBV4-2 and TRBJ2-1; D may match TRBD1 or TRBD2 (5 bases each). Looked up from germline, CDR1 is LGHNA and CDR2 is YNFKEQ. This CDR3 has 17 amino acids. Trimming removed 4 bases at V and 7 bases at J, with 23 bases between. DNA for the CDR3: TGTGCCAGCAGCCGGGGCGAGGGGAGCGCGTTTGGGAATGAGCAGTTCTTC. This translates into CASSRGEGSAFGNEQFF.

The chain carries TRBV28 and TRBJ1-4; D is unclear. This CDR3 spans 14 amino acids. The V gene lost 2 bases and the J gene lost 4 bases, with 8 bases spanning the gap. Germline V gene sequence: CDR1 MDHEN, CDR2 SYDVKM. CDR3 sequence (DNA): TGTGCCAGCAGTTTAGCGGCAGTTAATGAAAAACTGTTTTTT. Its translation is CASSLAAVNEKLFF. The full variable domain, with the rest looked up from reference TRBV28 and TRBJ1-4, is DVKVTQSSRYLVKRTGEKVFLECVQDMDHENMFWYRQDPGLGLRLIYFSYDVKMKEKGDIPEGYSVSREKKERFSLILESASTNQTSMYLCASSLAAVNEKLFFGSGTQLSVL.

In this sample, this clone turned up once. The V and J genes are TRBV11-3 and TRBJ2-1; 11 nucleotides agree with TRBD2. J was trimmed by 1 base and V by 5 bases; bases with no gene match: 1. The germline V gene encodes CDR1 SGHNT and CDR2 YENEEA. This CDR3 has 15 amino acids. Here the CDR3 DNA reads TGTGCCAGCAGCCGACTAGCGGGATCCTACAATGAGCAGTTCTTC. Residues: CASSRLAGSYNEQFF.

The V and J genes are TRBV11-2 and TRBJ1-2; D is ambiguous. The germline V and J ends were trimmed by 2 bases and 7 bases, with 8 bases remaining between them. Germline lookup yields CDR1 SGHAT and CDR2 FQNNGV. This CDR3 has 12 amino acids. CDR3 residues: CASSLQWTGYTF. The CDR3 DNA sequence: TGTGCCAGCAGCTTACAATGGACTGGCTACACCTTC.

The V gene is TRBV5-5, the J gene TRBJ2-7; 7 bases are a match to TRBD1. The CDR3 loop spans 15 amino acids. V lost 0 bases to trimming and J lost 4 bases; unmatched junction nucleotides: 7. Germline CDR1 reads SGHKS; CDR2 reads YYEKEE (reference sequence). The CDR3 nucleotides are TGTGCCAGCAGCTTGGGGTCGGGACAGAGATACGAGCAGTACTTC. This gives the protein CASSLGSGQRYEQYF.

The V call is TRBV11-2, the J call TRBJ1-1, with unresolved D. Germline V lookup: CDR1 SGHAT, CDR2 FQNNGV. The CDR3 consists of 14 residues. V was clipped by 5 bases and J by 1 base, with 11 bases between them. CDR3 nucleotides: TGTGCCAGCAGCCATCGGGAAGCGAACACTGAAGCTTTCTTT. Translating it yields CASSHREANTEAFF.

The chain carries TRBV4-3 and TRBJ2-7; D possibly corresponds to TRBD2 (6 bases). V shed 1 base and J shed 2 bases, with 15 bases lying between them. The germline V gene encodes CDR1 LGHNA and CDR2 YSLEER. CDR3 length equals 16 residues. CDR3 bases: TGCGCCAGCAGCCAAGTGGAGGGAACACTACCCTACGAGCAGTACTTC. Residues: CASSQVEGTLPYEQYF.

The chain couples TRBV18 to TRBJ2-5; D may match TRBD1 or TRBD2 (5 bases each). The CDR3 consists of 14 residues. V lost 5 bases and J lost 5, with 15 bases in between. The V gene's germline CDR1 is KGHSH and CDR2 LQKENI. CDR3 nucleotides: TGTGCCAGCTCAACGGGGCGGCGTGGCGAGACCCAGTACTTC. Residues: CASSTGRRGETQYF.

The rearrangement joins TRBV7-6 to TRBJ2-7; perhaps TRBD2 as D (5 bases). The V end was cut by 1 base, the J end by 4 bases, with 8 bases between. The CDR3 contains 13 residues. CDR1 and CDR2 from the germline V gene are SGHVS and FNYEAQ. For the CDR3, the DNA is TGTGCCAGCAGCTTAGGGGAGAGGTACGAGCAGTACTTC. Translated, it gives CASSLGERYEQYF.

Regarding this clone: Other DNA sequences in the same sample also yield this CDR3. The J gene is TRBJ2-7, the V gene TRBV7-9; 9 bases are shared with TRBD1. J gave up 3 bases and V 5 bases, and 5 bases lay outside the gene matches. From germline, CDR1 is SEHNR and CDR2 FQNEAQ (reference sequence). CDR3 size: 14 residues. The CDR3 DNA reads as TGTGCCAGCAGCCCCCGGACAGGGGTCTACGAGCAGTACTTC. Amino acid sequence: CASSPRTGVYEQYF.

The rearrangement joins TRBV13 to TRBJ2-1; 9 nucleotides agree with TRBD1. Germline loops: CDR1 PRHDT, CDR2 FYEKMQ (reference sequence). The V gene end was trimmed by 3 bases and the J gene end by 15 bases; junction bases not matched to a gene: 9. The CDR3 sequence is 13 residues long. CDR3: CASSLTGQGEGFF. In DNA, the CDR3 is TGTGCCAGCAGCTTGACGGGACAGGGAGAGGGGTTCTTC.

V gene TRBV28 combines with J gene TRBJ2-7, with 14 bases fitting TRBD2. The CDR3 spans 17 residues. After removal of 2 bases from V and 6 bases from J, the junction contained 9 bases not matched to a gene. Germline V gives CDR1 MDHEN, CDR2 SYDVKM. For the CDR3, the DNA is TGTGCCAGCAGTTTAAGGGTGGGGACTAGCGGGAGCCTCGAGCAGTACTTC. Protein: CASSLRVGTSGSLEQYF. Complete variable domain (other parts from reference TRBV28 and TRBJ2-7): DVKVTQSSRYLVKRTGEKVFLECVQDMDHENMFWYRQDPGLGLRLIYFSYDVKMKEKGDIPEGYSVSREKKERFSLILESASTNQTSMYLCASSLRVGTSGSLEQYFGPGTRLTVT.

In this sample, this clone turned up once. The V gene is TRBV27, the J gene TRBJ1-2; no definite D call. The CDR3 covers 14 residues. The V and J ends lost 2 bases and 4 bases respectively, with 11 bases between them. Germline CDR1 reads MNHEY; CDR2 reads SMNVEV (reference sequence). CDR3 bases: TGTGCCAGCAGTTTAAGACTGGGGAGCTATGGCTACACCTTC. Protein sequence: CASSLRLGSYGYTF.

To note about this clone: The junction departs from the called germline gene at one end, perhaps through a read error. This chain uses TRBV6-6 with TRBJ2-7; no reliable D call. The CDR3 loop spans 11 amino acids. Germline V gene lookup returns CDR1 MNHNY and CDR2 SVGAGI (reference sequence). The CDR3 here is CASSDSGEQYF. CDR3 DNA sequence: TGTGCCAGCAGTGACTCTGGCGAGCAGTACTTC.

With regard to this clone: This sample includes further DNA sequences coding for the same CDR3. This CDR3 reads CASSSRTSGKADTQYF. Here the CDR3 DNA reads TGTGCCAGCAGCTCACGGACTAGTGGTAAGGCAGATACGCAGTATTTT. The V gene is TRBV9, the J gene TRBJ2-3, with TRBD2 matching over 7 bases. Per the germline V gene, CDR1 is SGDLS and CDR2 is YYNGEE. The CDR3 covers 16 residues. The V gene end was trimmed by 4 bases and the J gene end by 4 bases; junction bases not matched to a gene: 12.

The chain combines TRBV10-3 with TRBJ1-2, with D possibly TRBD1 on 6 matching bases. Per the germline V gene, CDR1 is ENHRY and CDR2 is SYGVKD. The CDR3 is made up of 16 amino acids. The ends were cut back, 3 bases at V and 4 bases at J, with 18 bases in the middle. The DNA for the CDR3 is TGTGCCATCAGTGAAGGGGGGACACCACCGGGCTATGGCTACACCTTC. It encodes CAISEGGTPPGYGYTF.

The CDR3 spells CASSGSRSLNEQFF. The CDR3 nucleotides are TGTGCCAGCAGCGGGAGCAGGTCTCTCAATGAGCAGTTCTTC. V usage is TRBV9 and J usage is TRBJ2-1; no clear D. V gave up 3 bases and J gave up 6 bases, with 13 bases separating them. This CDR3 has 14 amino acids. The germline V gene encodes CDR1 SGDLS and CDR2 YYNGEE. The full variable domain, in which reference TRBV9 and TRBJ2-1 provide the parts outside the CDR3, is DSGVTQTPKHLITATGQRVTLRCSPRSGDLSVYWYQQSLDQGLQFLIQYYNGEERAKGNILERFSAQQFPDLHSELNLSSLELGDSALYFCASSGSRSLNEQFFGPGTRLTVL.

J is TRBJ2-7 and V is TRBV28; TRBD2 might be the D (5 bases). V dropped 5 bases and J dropped 2 bases, with 19 bases sitting between them. Looked up from germline, CDR1 is MDHEN and CDR2 is SYDVKM. CDR3 length: 16 residues. DNA of the CDR3: TGTGCCAGCAGTACGACACTAGTTGGACCCCCCTACGAGCAGTACTTC. Protein: CASSTTLVGPPYEQYF.

V gene TRBV27 combines with J gene TRBJ2-1; D is perhaps TRBD2 (5 bases). The germline V and J ends were trimmed by 6 bases and 3 bases, with 18 bases remaining between them. Germline lookup yields CDR1 MNHEY and CDR2 SMNVEV (reference sequence). The CDR3 is 16 amino acids. In nucleotides, the CDR3 is TGTGCCAGCAGGTGGTTAGGACGAGGGAACTACAATGAGCAGTTCTTC. Its protein is CASRWLGRGNYNEQFF.

The chain has TRBV5-1 and TRBJ2-7, with TRBD2 identical over 9 bases. Germline CDR1 and CDR2: SGHRS and YFSETQ. V lost 0 bases to trimming and J lost 4 bases; unmatched junction nucleotides: 8. The CDR3 totals 16 residues. CDR3: CASSLAFEREVYEQYF. CDR3 coding DNA: TGCGCCAGCAGCTTGGCCTTTGAGCGGGAGGTGTACGAGCAGTACTTC.

The V and J genes are TRBV29-1 and TRBJ1-2, with a tentative D call TRBD1 (5 bases). This CDR3 has 13 residues. The germline V gene has CDR1 SQVTM and CDR2 ANQGSEA. V lost 5 bases, J lost 6 bases, and 16 bases lay in between. CDR3 nucleotide sequence: TGCAGCGTTAAACCGTTGGGGCCCCATGGCTACACCTTC. Translation: CSVKPLGPHGYTF.

The chain has TRBV25-1 and TRBJ2-5, with D uncertain. Germline V gene data show CDR1 as MGHDK and CDR2 as SYGVNS. Trimming removed 6 bases at V and 5 bases at J, with 10 bases between. CDR3 size: 12 residues. CDR3 protein: CASSSSVETQYF. Here the CDR3 DNA reads TGTGCCAGCAGCTCCTCGGTGGAGACCCAGTACTTC.

The rearrangement links TRBV27 to TRBJ2-7; D gene ambiguous. The germline CDR1 and CDR2 sequences are MNHEY and SMNVEV (reference sequence). V was pared by 2 bases and J by 1 base, with 15 bases between. The CDR3 has 16 residues. CDR3 residues: CASSLHPAGRSYEQYF. CDR3 nucleotides: TGTGCCAGCAGTTTACATCCGGCAGGTAGATCCTACGAGCAGTACTTC.

Notes on this clone: The sample carries other DNA sequences with the same CDR3. The V call is TRBV9, the J call TRBJ2-5, with D possibly TRBD2 on 5 matching bases. The CDR3 extends over 13 amino acids. CDR1 SGDLS and CDR2 YYNGEE come from the germline V gene. With 0 bases removed from V and 3 bases from J, the gap between germline ends came to 6 bases. The CDR3 sequence: CASSVGREETQYF. The CDR3 DNA is TGTGCCAGCAGCGTAGGGCGGGAAGAGACCCAGTACTTC.

As concerns this clone: Other DNA sequences in this specimen translate into the identical CDR3. CDR3: CASSLSGRSSYEQYF. In DNA, the CDR3 is TGTGCCAGCAGCTTATCAGGTCGGAGCTCCTACGAGCAGTACTTC. V and J are TRBV7-9 and TRBJ2-7; D unresolved. The CDR3 runs 15 residues. V lost 2 bases and J 0 bases, leaving 11 bases between the germline ends. Germline V CDR1 and CDR2: SEHNR, FQNEAQ (reference sequence).

J is TRBJ2-7 and V is TRBV7-3; tentatively, D is TRBD1 (5 bases). Germline V gene sequence: CDR1 SGHTA, CDR2 FQGTGA. The ends were cut back, 2 bases at V and 3 bases at J, with 17 bases in the middle. The CDR3 consists of 16 residues. The CDR3 here is CASSLAPDSQYYEQYF. The CDR3 DNA reads as TGTGCCAGCAGCTTAGCCCCCGACAGCCAGTACTACGAGCAGTACTTC.